This entry concerns a single T cell receptor (beta chain). There are a few counts of this clonotype. Its antigen remains unidentified. Per-nucleotide qualities are absent, and no much larger clonotype sits a single base away. From the cysteine through the phenylalanine, the CDR3 covers 14 amino acids. Only CDR3 DNA is held: 42 bases, read in frame from base 1. CDR1 and CDR2 (SGHRS, YFSETQ) derive from the germline V gene. Trimming takes 4 bases from V and 8 bases from J, and the germline ends sit 18 bases apart. This entry belongs to a study of T cells in Graves' hyperthyroidism and ophthalmopathy (dated by TCRdb to the late 2010s). At the level of the whole study: Peripheral blood was collected at initial diagnosis, before any treatment. To identify TCR V-J signatures that set the groups apart, the researchers used a discovery cohort of about a hundred patients, made up of 40 to 45 with Graves' ophthalmopathy and about 55 with stable Graves' hyperthyroidism. Prospective prediction of ophthalmopathy was tested in an independent validation cohort consisting of 18 hyperthyroidism patients and 15 or so patients who later progressed to ophthalmopathy. The roughly 90 discovery patients were divided at random into training and test sets in a 7:3 ratio. The study also compared thyroid tissue and blood T-cell repertoires from a handful of Graves' hyperthyroidism patients. Following sampling, methimazole starting at 30 mg daily was given to hyperthyroidism patients, and high-dose intravenous methylprednisolone was given to ophthalmopathy patients. The paper reports TCR Vbeta CDR3 sequencing of more than 120 peripheral blood samples: some 44 ophthalmopathy, roughly 80 hyperthyroidism and roughly 17 progressor patients. Overall results and qualifications from the work: In validation, the model predicted progression to ophthalmopathy a median of about 6.8 months before onset, with over 60% sensitivity and 72.22% specificity. Ophthalmopathy was separated from stable hyperthyroidism by a 13 V-J signature model, with approximately 86% sensitivity and approximately 84% specificity obtained in cross-validation and 80%/75% obtained in testing. No statistical method was used to fix the sample size in advance, and group allocation was not hidden from the investigators. Most expanded thyroid clonotypes (frequency above 0.001) were also detected in blood, a finding suggesting that blood repertoires may reflect thyroid immune responses.

Graves' hyperthyroidism was defined as stable when no progression to ophthalmopathy occurred over 18 months of follow-up. Hyperthyroidism patients were newly diagnosed, had a disease duration of under 2 months, and were aged 18 to 65 years. Any patient with an uncontrolled infection, another autoimmune disease, pregnancy or lactation was excluded. Diagnoses relied on clinical symptoms, serum thyroxine and TRAb, thyroid ultrasound and orbital computed tomography. Ficoll-Paque density gradient centrifugation was used to isolate PBMCs from around 10 ml of fresh peripheral blood. Total RNA was extracted with Trizol reagent, and quality was checked on an Agilent 2100 Bioanalyzer. The TCR beta CDR3 regions were amplified from the RNA transcripts. The TCR CDR3 was subjected to a first round of RT-PCR using the HTBI primer set and the Qiagen OneStep RT-PCR kit. Libraries were constructed in a second round of multiplex PCR, after which size selection and purification were performed. The libraries were sequenced on an Illumina HiSeq2000 using paired-end 100 bp reads. On the study's bioinformatics: SOAPnuke was used to process the raw data, removing reads that contained adapters or uncalled bases, had a mean Phred below 15, or lacked an exact match to the constant primer or identifier. COPE v1.2.5 was used to merge the high-quality paired reads, and each unique nucleotide sequence was defined as a clonotype. MiTCR v1.1 was used to align clonotypes to the IMGT TRBV, TRBD and TRBJ reference segments. The analysis included only V-J combinations with a frequency above 0.0001, which together covered about 99% of the repertoires. A TCS score was defined as the ratio of F50 (clonal expansion) to E x V (chaos), with BLOSUM62-based TCRdist applied between CDR3 peptides within each V-J. Welch's t-statistics and random forest reduced roughly 500 V-J features to fewer than 15, which were used in a naive Bayes classifier (R e1071). The similarity between thyroid and blood repertoires was quantified using the Morisita-Horn index. TCRdb reprocessing: public reads trimmed at Q25 with fastp, clones called with MiXCR, in-frame beta chains kept. When rows share a CDR3 protein, they turn into one entry using the most common DNA and genes. TCRdb, not the original authors, processed these V and J calls. The sample records around 800,000 distinct CDR3 sequences, 38% of which are singletons. Of the sample, more than 7% falls within the top ten clones.

The TCR comes from a man between 18 and 35 years old with Graves' hyperthyroidism. The chain joins TRBV5-1 to TRBJ1-2; no D gene is confidently identified. The sequencing input was blood. The CDR3 loop reads CASSLAGQEDGYTF. The nucleotide sequence is TGCGCCAGCAGCCTCGCCGGGCAAGAGGACGGCTACACCTTC.